The next 2 T cell receptor beta chains were all read from a single sample in a study of OX40 agonist ivuxolimab in advanced cancers. Repertoires were generated with immunoSEQ multiplex PCR, while TCRdb's copy carries only in-frame clones and drops some. Of 60,000 to 90,000 clones listed, about 81% are singletons. The material was CD4+ or CD8+ T cells sorted from blood, obtained in a trial of the OX40 agonist ivuxolimab. The receptors derive from an adult with an advanced solid tumor such as melanoma, head and neck, liver or kidney cancer.

V usage is TRBV18 and J usage is TRBJ1-4; D is uncertain. The V and J ends lost 6 bases and 14 bases respectively, with 22 bases between them. Per germline, CDR1 KGHSH and CDR2 LQKENI. CDR3 size: 14 residues. CDR3 DNA: TGTGCCAGCTCCCCGGGCGCGACCGAGCAGGTGCTGTTTTTT. Protein: CASSPGATEQVLFF. The full variable domain, its missing parts supplied by reference TRBV18 and TRBJ1-4, is NAGVMQNPRHLVRRRGQEARLRCSPMKGHSHVYWYRQLPEEGLKFMVYLQKENIIDESGMPKERFSAEFPKEGPSILRIQQVVRGDSAAYFCASSPGATEQVLFFGSGTQLSVL.

This clone turned up a few times. The V and J genes are TRBV6-6 and TRBJ2-5; D is uncertain. The CDR3 length is 12 residues. Trimming removed 5 bases from V and 5 bases from J, with 9 bases in between. Germline lookup yields CDR1 MNHNY and CDR2 SVGAGI (reference sequence). CDR3 sequence: CASSKRRETQYF. Here the CDR3 DNA reads TGTGCCAGCAGTAAGCGAAGGGAGACCCAGTACTTC.